Below are 29 T cell receptor beta chains sequenced from a single sample in a study of beta chain features in type 1 diabetes. The whole isolated RNA underwent reverse transcription, so sequencing captured expressed TCRB transcripts. TCRdb's table, derived via immunoSEQ multiplex PCR, lists solely in-frame clones and lacks some. Of about 620,000 clones in the sample, 15% to 17% were seen once. The sample comprised naive CD4+ T cells from blood. Receptor source: a man between 18 and 29 years old in good health.

V and J are TRBV2 and TRBJ2-3; 12 positions agree with TRBD2. The CDR3 extends over 16 amino acids. V lost 6 bases to trimming and J lost 4 bases; unmatched junction nucleotides: 8. Germline CDR1 SNHLY, CDR2 FYNNEI. For the CDR3, the DNA is TGTGCCAGCAGGCTCGTACTAGCGGGAGGCTCAGATACGCAGTATTTT. Translated, it gives CASRLVLAGGSDTQYF.

The J gene is TRBJ1-2, the V gene TRBV7-8; 7 bases map to TRBD1. CDR1 is SGHVS, CDR2 FQNEAQ, per germline. V shed 2 bases, J shed 8 bases, and the junction held 5 bases outside the gene matches. The CDR3 runs 13 residues. DNA for the CDR3: TGTGCCAGCAGCTTAACACAGGGGCCCGGCTACACCTTC. As protein: CASSLTQGPGYTF. The full variable domain, completed using reference TRBV7-8 and TRBJ1-2, is GAGVSQSPRYKVAKRGQDVALRCDPISGHVSLFWYQQALGQGPEFLTYFQNEAQLDKSGLPSDRFFAERPEGSVSTLKIQRTQQEDSAVYLCASSLTQGPGYTFGSGTRLTVV.

The chain carries TRBV5-1 and TRBJ2-7, with 13 bases matching TRBD2. This CDR3 is 16 amino acids long. Trimming took 5 bases from V and 2 from J; bases not matched to a gene: 7. CDR1 and CDR2 (germline): SGHRS, YFSETQ. The DNA of the CDR3 is TGCGCCAGCAGTTTAGCCGGGACTAGCGGGACCTACGAGCAGTACTTC. The encoded protein is CASSLAGTSGTYEQYF.

The chain joins TRBV4-1 to TRBJ1-4; D is uncertain. Germline lookup yields CDR1 MGHRA and CDR2 YSYEKL. V lost 4 bases, J lost 1 base, and 13 bases lay in between. CDR3 length: 16 residues. CDR3 protein: CASSPNFGLTNEKLFF. CDR3 bases: TGCGCCAGCAGCCCCAACTTCGGGTTAACTAATGAAAAACTGTTTTTT.

This clone occurred a few times. The gene calls are TRBV9 and TRBJ2-5, with 8 bases lining up with TRBD2. Germline lookup yields CDR1 SGDLS and CDR2 YYNGEE. The CDR3 is 15 amino acids. V was clipped by 0 bases and J by 5 bases; unmatched bases: 6. CDR3: CASSVASGRGETQYF. Written as DNA, the CDR3 is TGTGCCAGCAGCGTAGCCAGCGGGAGAGGGGAGACCCAGTACTTC.

The rearrangement uses TRBV19 and TRBJ2-7; 9 nucleotides align to TRBD1. The CDR3 has 18 amino acids. V lost 4 bases, J lost 3 bases, and 16 bases stayed unmatched. Looked up from germline, CDR1 is LNHDA and CDR2 is SQIVND (reference sequence). CDR3 in DNA: TGTGCCAGTAGTACGAGGACAGGGGCCACGGGGATTATCTACGAGCAGTACTTC. This sequence encodes CASSTRTGATGIIYEQYF.

The chain recombines TRBV16 with TRBJ1-4; perhaps TRBD1 as D (5 bases). Germline CDR1 is KGHSY and CDR2 is FQNENV. The CDR3 loop spans 15 amino acids. Trimming pared 2 bases from V and 8 bases from J, leaving 15 bases between. The CDR3 bases are TGTGCCAGCAGCCAACCAGGGCTGGACTGGGAAAAACTGTTTTTT. Protein sequence: CASSQPGLDWEKLFF.

This clone has only a few counts. V gene TRBV9 combines with J gene TRBJ2-7, with TRBD2 matching over 7 bases. Germline V lookup: CDR1 SGDLS, CDR2 YYNGEE. This CDR3 is 14 amino acids long. Germline trimming cut 4 bases from V and 0 bases from J; bases unmatched to any gene: 4. The CDR3 is CASSRGGNSYEQYF. The CDR3 bases are TGTGCCAGCAGCCGGGGAGGGAACTCCTACGAGCAGTACTTC.

This clone was detected a few times. This chain uses TRBV4-2 with TRBJ2-5, with 7 bases identical to TRBD2. Germline CDR1 is LGHNA and CDR2 is YNFKEQ. The ends lost 4 bases at V and 1 base at J; junction bases unmatched: 9. This CDR3 is 16 amino acids long. The CDR3 here is CASSPGRRGIQETQYF. The CDR3 bases are TGTGCCAGCAGCCCCGGCCGGCGGGGGATCCAAGAGACCCAGTACTTC.

The CDR3 loop reads CASDHRGAVNYGYTF. The DNA for the CDR3 is TGTGCCAGCGACCACAGGGGCGCGGTTAACTATGGCTACACCTTC. The chain uses TRBV6-6 and TRBJ1-2; 7 nucleotides agree with TRBD1. From germline, CDR1 is MNHNY and CDR2 SVGAGI (reference sequence). This CDR3 comprises 15 residues. The ends lost 8 bases at V and 1 base at J; junction bases unmatched: 10.

The V gene is TRBV19, the J gene TRBJ2-7; tentative D call: TRBD1 (6 bases). From germline, CDR1 is LNHDA and CDR2 SQIVND (reference sequence). The V end was cut by 2 bases, the J end by 2 bases, with 13 bases between. The CDR3 extends over 15 amino acids. This CDR3 reads CASSIQGLDTYEQYF. CDR3 in DNA: TGTGCCAGTAGTATACAGGGGTTGGACACCTACGAGCAGTACTTC.

This clone has only a few counts. This chain joins TRBV10-3 and TRBJ2-1, with TRBD1 identical over 7 bases. The CDR3 covers 15 residues. Trimming at V came to 6 bases and at J to 0 bases, leaving 5 bases not matched to a gene. From germline, CDR1 is ENHRY and CDR2 SYGVKD. The CDR3 DNA follows: TGTGCCATCAGGGGGACAGAATTCTCCTACAATGAGCAGTTCTTC. Translated: CAIRGTEFSYNEQFF.

The chain uses TRBV7-2 and TRBJ2-5; D not resolved. The V end lost 2 bases, the J end lost 1 base, and 5 bases lay between the germline ends. Looked up from germline, CDR1 is SGHTA and CDR2 is FQGNSA. The CDR3 is 13 amino acids. The CDR3, as DNA: TGTGCCAGCAGCTTACAAGTCCAAGAGACCCAGTACTTC. Translated: CASSLQVQETQYF.

This clone was counted only a few times. V is TRBV10-3 and J is TRBJ2-2; the match to TRBD1 covers 8 bases. The CDR3 is made up of 15 amino acids. Trimming removed 3 bases from V and 5 bases from J; junction bases left unmatched: 5. Germline CDR1 reads ENHRY; CDR2 reads SYGVKD. CDR3 in DNA: TGTGCCATCAGTGACACAGGGGGTCGAACCGGGGAGCTGTTTTTT. It is translated as CAISDTGGRTGELFF.

Only a few counts were recorded for this clone. The chain recombines TRBV5-1 with TRBJ1-1, with D possibly being TRBD1 (6 bases). Trimming took off 4 bases at V and 0 bases at J, with 19 bases between the two ends. The CDR3 spans 17 residues. Per germline, CDR1 SGHRS and CDR2 YFSETQ. The CDR3 protein is CASSGKTGLTMNTEAFF. DNA for the CDR3: TGCGCCAGCAGCGGAAAGACAGGCCTCACTATGAACACTGAAGCTTTCTTT. Supplemented by reference TRBV5-1 and TRBJ1-1, the full variable domain reads KAGVTQTPRYLIKTRGQQVTLSCSPISGHRSVSWYQQTPGQGLQFLFEYFSETQRNKGNFPGRFSGRQFSNSRSEMNVSTLELGDSALYLCASSGKTGLTMNTEAFFGQGTRLTVV.

Note on this clone: The identical CDR3 is also encoded by other nucleotide sequences in the sample. The chain is built from TRBV6-1 and TRBJ1-5; 8 bases are a match to TRBD1. The CDR3 extends over 13 amino acids. CDR1 MNHNS and CDR2 SASEGT come from the germline V gene. V trimming: 5 bases; J trimming: 6 bases; junction bases outside the gene matches: 3. CDR3 nucleotides: TGTGCCAGCAGTCCACAGGGGGGTCAGCCCCAGCATTTT. This gives the protein CASSPQGGQPQHF.

The chain joins TRBV7-9 to TRBJ2-6; 7 nucleotides align to TRBD1. The CDR3 runs to 17 residues. The junction had 9 bases not matched to a gene; V was cut back by 3 bases and J by 4 bases. Germline V gives CDR1 SEHNR, CDR2 FQNEAQ (reference sequence). The CDR3 sequence: CASSFRTGDPGANVLTF. Here the CDR3 DNA reads TGTGCCAGCAGCTTCAGAACAGGGGACCCCGGGGCCAACGTCCTGACTTTC.

This clone was seen a handful of times. This rearrangement joins TRBV5-4 to TRBJ1-4; 7 nucleotides agree with TRBD1. The J segment lost 7 bases and the V segment lost 4 bases, leaving 1 base of the junction unmatched. CDR1 is SGHNT, CDR2 YYREEE, per germline (reference sequence). This CDR3 has 12 amino acids. CDR3 in DNA: TGTGCCAGCAGCCGGACAGGTGAAAAACTGTTTTTT. Amino acids: CASSRTGEKLFF.

The sample holds a few counts of this clone. The V and J genes are TRBV5-1 and TRBJ1-2; maybe TRBD1 (5 bases). The V end lost 4 bases, the J end lost 8 bases, and 21 bases lay between the germline ends. Germline lookup yields CDR1 SGHRS and CDR2 YFSETQ. The CDR3 consists of 15 residues. CDR3 region: CASSQEGPLDSGYTF. The CDR3 nucleotides are TGCGCCAGCAGCCAAGAGGGACCCCTGGATTCCGGCTACACCTTC.

The J gene is TRBJ1-2, the V gene TRBV18; D ambiguous. Per germline, CDR1 KGHSH and CDR2 LQKENI. This CDR3 has 14 amino acids. With 4 bases removed from V and 6 bases from J, the gap between germline ends came to 15 bases. The CDR3 region is CASSLSGSQDGYTF. CDR3 bases: TGTGCCAGCTCACTGTCGGGGAGTCAGGATGGCTACACCTTC.

This chain links TRBV25-1 with TRBJ2-5; D is possibly TRBD2 (6 bases). This CDR3 region has 16 residues. Germline V gives CDR1 MGHDK, CDR2 SYGVNS. V gave up 0 bases and J gave up 2 bases, with 13 bases separating them. CDR3 nucleotide sequence: TGTGCCAGCAGTGAATATGGGGCAGGGACTCAAGAGACCCAGTACTTC. Protein: CASSEYGAGTQETQYF.

The V call is TRBV5-1, the J call TRBJ2-5, with 7 bases fitting TRBD1. V lost 6 bases to trimming and J lost 4 bases; unmatched junction nucleotides: 9. The CDR3 is 14 amino acids. Germline lookup yields CDR1 SGHRS and CDR2 YFSETQ. This chain's CDR3 is CASTATGDRETQYF. Here the CDR3 DNA reads TGCGCCAGCACCGCTACAGGGGATAGAGAGACCCAGTACTTC.

This clone was detected a few times. The V call is TRBV5-1, the J call TRBJ2-5, with a possible D match to TRBD2 (5 bases). Germline CDR1 reads SGHRS; CDR2 reads YFSETQ. Trimming removed 4 bases from V and 11 bases from J, with 21 bases in between. This CDR3 region has 14 residues. For the CDR3, the DNA is TGCGCCAGCAGCAGCGGTGTAGTTACGAGGGAGCAGTACTTC. Protein: CASSSGVVTREQYF.

This chain uses TRBV10-2 with TRBJ1-2; tentatively, D is TRBD1 (6 bases). Trimming pared 6 bases from V and 2 bases from J, leaving 10 bases between. This CDR3 has 13 amino acids. Germline V gene sequence: CDR1 WSHSY, CDR2 SAAADI. CDR3 nucleotides: TGCGCCAGCAGGGACAGCAAGAACTATGGCTACACCTTC. Translated: CASRDSKNYGYTF.

The chain joins TRBV7-3 to TRBJ2-5; 9 nucleotides line up with TRBD2. TRBJ2-7 matches the DNA end more closely, so the J call is doubtful. The germline V gene has CDR1 SGHTA and CDR2 FQGTGA. The CDR3 has 14 residues. CDR3 in amino acids: CASSTTSGPYEQYF. The CDR3 DNA reads as TGTGCCAGCAGCACGACTAGCGGACCCTACGAGCAGTACTTC.

This clone was recorded many times. The chain recombines TRBV10-3 with TRBJ2-5, with 9 bases that match TRBD1. The CDR3 spans 13 residues. V lost 6 bases and J lost 1; bases outside the gene matches: 0. Germline V gene sequence: CDR1 ENHRY, CDR2 SYGVKD. The CDR3 here is CAIRTGGQETQYF. In DNA, the CDR3 is TGTGCCATCAGGACAGGGGGCCAAGAGACCCAGTACTTC.

This clone was seen only a few times. V usage is TRBV7-2 and J usage is TRBJ1-5; no clear D gene. CDR1 and CDR2 (germline): SGHTA, FQGNSA. The CDR3 sequence is 14 residues long. With 5 bases removed from V and 4 bases from J, the gap between germline ends came to 12 bases. CDR3 protein: CASSPLGVNQPQHF. For the CDR3, the DNA is TGTGCCAGCAGCCCACTAGGAGTGAATCAGCCCCAGCATTTT.

This clone was seen a few times. The chain links TRBV13 to TRBJ1-2; 10 bases are shared with TRBD1. The CDR3 has 15 residues. V lost 5 bases to trimming and J lost 4 bases; unmatched junction nucleotides: 7. The germline gives CDR1 PRHDT, CDR2 FYEKMQ (reference sequence). The DNA of the CDR3 is TGTGCCAGCAGCCCCCTGGGACAGGGGTTCTATGGCTACACCTTC. Its protein product is CASSPLGQGFYGYTF. The entire variable domain, with the rest obtained from reference TRBV13 and TRBJ1-2, is as follows: AAGVIQSPRHLIKEKRETATLKCYPIPRHDTVYWYQQGPGQDPQFLISFYEKMQSDKGSIPDRFSAQQFSDYHSELNMSSLELGDSALYFCASSPLGQGFYGYTFGSGTRLTVV.

The sample holds a few counts of this clone. The chain couples TRBV5-4 to TRBJ1-4; D uncertain. V gave up 6 bases and J gave up 11 bases, with 20 bases separating them. Germline V gene lookup returns CDR1 SGHNT and CDR2 YYREEE (reference sequence). CDR3 length equals 14 residues. The CDR3 loop is CASTSGLVGSKLFF. Here the CDR3 DNA reads TGTGCCAGCACCTCGGGCCTTGTAGGTTCGAAACTGTTTTTT. Variable domain in full (rest from reference TRBV5-4 and TRBJ1-4): ETGVTQSPTHLIKTRGQQVTLRCSSQSGHNTVSWYQQALGQGPQFIFQYYREEENGRGNFPPRFSGLQFPNYSSELNVNALELDDSALYLCASTSGLVGSKLFFGSGTQLSVL.